The rows below give T cell receptor beta chains drawn from one sample of a study of shared clonotypes between healthy human individuals. Libraries were prepared by immunoSEQ multiplex PCR; TCRdb keeps only in-frame clonotypes and omits some of them. The data hold 2 million to 2.5 million clones, with 85% to 95% observed a single time. The sample consisted of naive CD4+ T cells from PBMCs. Source of these receptors: a young man in good health. Some clones in this sample may be carry-over from other donors' samples. The CDR3 runs from the conserved cysteine through the conserved F or W. A D gene is named only where the DNA matches it firmly. Clone size is given for some rows only: seen once, a few or many times, or a class if the clone is expanded.

j_call d_call clone_size v_call cdr3_aa cdr3_nt
TRBJ2-1 NA NA TRBV7-2 CASRTDRGSYNEQFF TGTGCCAGCAGAACCGACCGTGGCTCCTACAATGAGCAGTTCTTC
TRBJ2-5 NA NA TRBV7-3 CASSPTPAGRTQYF TGTGCCAGCAGCCCAACCCCGGCGGGACGGACCCAGTACTTC
TRBJ1-2 TRBD1 NA TRBV28 CASSLLTGDYGYTF TGTGCCAGCAGTTTATTGACAGGGGACTATGGCTACACCTTC
TRBJ2-7 NA NA TRBV10-3 CATTNPGRIYEQYF TGTGCCACCACTAATCCAGGGCGGATCTACGAGCAGTACTTC
TRBJ1-2 NA NA TRBV10-1 CASSESPSTF TGCGCCAGCAGTGAGTCGCCGTCCACCTTC
TRBJ2-3 TRBD2 NA TRBV7-8 CASSTSGSGVTQYF TGTGCCAGCAGCACTAGCGGGAGCGGGGTTACGCAGTATTTT
TRBJ2-7 TRBD2 NA TRBV5-1 CASSLLAGVGYEQYF TGCGCCAGCAGCTTGTTAGCGGGGGTGGGCTACGAGCAGTACTTC
TRBJ2-5 TRBD2 NA TRBV5-1 CASRSGGQETQYF TGCGCCAGCAGGTCGGGGGGCCAAGAGACCCAGTACTTC
TRBJ2-3 TRBD2 once TRBV28 CASSFGRVRTDTQYF TGTGCCAGCAGTTTCGGGAGGGTTCGCACAGATACGCAGTATTTT
TRBJ2-7 NA NA TRBV6-5 CASSYSEGGKHEQYF TGTGCCAGCAGTTACTCGGAGGGGGGCAAACACGAGCAGTACTTC
TRBJ2-3 TRBD2 NA TRBV19 CASKLAGVSDTQYF TGTGCCAGTAAACTAGCGGGAGTCTCAGATACGCAGTATTTT
TRBJ1-1 TRBD1 NA TRBV29-1 CSVQGTGHTEAFF TGCAGCGTACAGGGGACAGGGCACACTGAAGCTTTCTTT
TRBJ1-6 TRBD1 NA TRBV2 CASNLQGDNSPLHF TGTGCCAGCAACTTACAGGGGGATAATTCACCCCTCCACTTT
TRBJ2-3 TRBD2 NA TRBV7-2 CASSLVGTSGSPDTQYF TGTGCCAGCAGCTTAGTGGGGACTAGCGGGAGCCCAGATACGCAGTATTTT
TRBJ1-2 TRBD1 NA TRBV7-3 CASSLTGTGSRYGYTF TGTGCCAGCAGCTTAACCGGGACAGGTTCCCGCTATGGCTACACCTTC
TRBJ2-7 NA NA TRBV18 CASSTGRSDPYEQYF TGTGCCAGCTCAACGGGACGGAGCGATCCCTACGAGCAGTACTTC
TRBJ1-5 NA NA TRBV7-2 CASSSQDADNQPQHF TGTGCCAGCAGCTCACAGGACGCAGACAATCAGCCCCAGCATTTT
TRBJ1-4 NA NA TRBV11-2 CASSRGTNEKLFF TGTGCCAGCAGCCGGGGGACTAATGAAAAACTGTTTTTT
TRBJ2-3 NA NA TRBV20-1 CSARSGDTQYF TGCAGTGCTAGATCAGGAGATACGCAGTATTTT
TRBJ1-2 NA NA TRBV18 CASSLQNYGYTF TGTGCCAGCTCTCTCCAAAACTATGGCTACACCTTC
TRBJ1-2 NA NA TRBV7-9 CASTPGWAGSSYTF TGTGCCAGCACCCCTGGGTGGGCAGGGTCGAGCTACACCTTC
TRBJ2-1 NA NA TRBV4-1 CASSQVLVSRYNEQFF TGCGCCAGCAGCCAAGTACTAGTCTCTCGGTACAATGAGCAGTTCTTC
TRBJ1-1 TRBD1 few TRBV6-1 CASRETGHTEAFF TGTGCCAGCAGGGAGACAGGGCACACTGAAGCTTTCTTT
TRBJ2-7 NA NA TRBV27 CASATGTEIYEQYF TGTGCCAGCGCGACCGGGACGGAAATATACGAGCAGTACTTC
TRBJ2-7 NA NA TRBV11-3 CASSLSRSYEQYF TGTGCCAGCAGCTTATCCAGGTCCTACGAGCAGTACTTC
TRBJ2-7 NA NA TRBV6-1 CASSEAPTSAYEQYF TGTGCCAGCAGTGAAGCCCCAACTTCGGCCTACGAGCAGTACTTC
TRBJ2-1 NA NA TRBV9 CASSVGGGPSYNEQFF TGTGCCAGCAGCGTAGGTGGCGGGCCTTCCTACAATGAGCAGTTCTTC
TRBJ2-7 NA NA TRBV4-2 CASSQGGASSYEQYF TGTGCCAGCAGCCAAGGGGGAGCGAGCTCCTACGAGCAGTACTTC
TRBJ1-5 TRBD1 NA TRBV6-6 CASSLTGRVNQPQHF TGTGCCAGCAGCCTGACAGGGAGGGTAAATCAGCCCCAGCATTTT
TRBJ2-7 NA once TRBV5-1 CASSNQPQNGGEQYF TGCGCCAGCAGCAACCAACCCCAAAATGGAGGCGAGCAGTACTTC
TRBJ2-7 TRBD2 NA TRBV7-2 CASSLASGGVYEQYF TGTGCCAGCAGCTTAGCGTCCGGGGGGGTTTACGAGCAGTACTTC
TRBJ2-3 TRBD2 NA TRBV19 CASSILAGGNTDTQYF TGTGCCAGTAGTATATTAGCGGGAGGGAACACAGATACGCAGTATTTT
TRBJ1-1 NA NA TRBV28 CATCTTRVNSEAFF TGTGCCACCTGCACGACCAGGGTTAATTCTGAAGCTTTCTTT
TRBJ1-5 NA NA TRBV28 CASSSGTYQPQHF TGTGCCAGCAGTTCCGGGACCTATCAGCCCCAGCATTTT
TRBJ2-2 TRBD1 NA TRBV19 CATSDRGVSELFF TGTGCCACTTCGGACAGGGGGGTGTCGGAGCTGTTTTTT
TRBJ2-7 TRBD2 NA TRBV5-1 CASSLLAGVPEQYF TGCGCCAGCAGCTTGCTAGCGGGAGTTCCCGAGCAGTACTTC
TRBJ1-6 NA NA TRBV29-1 CSVLWGTGSPLHF TGCAGCGTTCTATGGGGCACCGGTTCACCCCTCCACTTT
TRBJ1-4 TRBD1 NA TRBV5-1 CASRPQGFNEKLFF TGCGCCAGCAGACCACAGGGGTTTAATGAAAAACTGTTTTTT
TRBJ2-1 NA NA TRBV9 CASSVGANSPYNEQFF TGTGCCAGCAGCGTAGGGGCTAACTCCCCATACAATGAGCAGTTCTTC
TRBJ2-2 TRBD2 NA TRBV29-1 CSGGLAGAGELFF TGCAGCGGCGGACTAGCGGGAGCCGGGGAGCTGTTTTTT
TRBJ2-7 TRBD2 NA TRBV5-1 CASSLAQGGLAEQYF TGCGCCAGCAGCTTGGCTCAGGGAGGGTTGGCCGAGCAGTACTTC
TRBJ2-1 NA NA TRBV2 CASGLARGSSEQFF TGTGCCAGCGGTCTAGCGCGGGGATCGAGCGAGCAGTTCTTC
TRBJ2-1 TRBD2 NA TRBV2 CASRRGTSGHNEQFF TGTGCCAGCAGAAGGGGGACTAGCGGCCACAATGAGCAGTTCTTC
TRBJ1-5 NA NA TRBV18 CASSPRPGDSNQPQHF TGTGCCAGCTCACCAAGGCCAGGTGATAGCAATCAGCCCCAGCATTTT
TRBJ1-4 NA NA TRBV28 CASSPPDTYEKLFF TGTGCCAGCAGTCCTCCGGACACTTATGAAAAACTGTTTTTT